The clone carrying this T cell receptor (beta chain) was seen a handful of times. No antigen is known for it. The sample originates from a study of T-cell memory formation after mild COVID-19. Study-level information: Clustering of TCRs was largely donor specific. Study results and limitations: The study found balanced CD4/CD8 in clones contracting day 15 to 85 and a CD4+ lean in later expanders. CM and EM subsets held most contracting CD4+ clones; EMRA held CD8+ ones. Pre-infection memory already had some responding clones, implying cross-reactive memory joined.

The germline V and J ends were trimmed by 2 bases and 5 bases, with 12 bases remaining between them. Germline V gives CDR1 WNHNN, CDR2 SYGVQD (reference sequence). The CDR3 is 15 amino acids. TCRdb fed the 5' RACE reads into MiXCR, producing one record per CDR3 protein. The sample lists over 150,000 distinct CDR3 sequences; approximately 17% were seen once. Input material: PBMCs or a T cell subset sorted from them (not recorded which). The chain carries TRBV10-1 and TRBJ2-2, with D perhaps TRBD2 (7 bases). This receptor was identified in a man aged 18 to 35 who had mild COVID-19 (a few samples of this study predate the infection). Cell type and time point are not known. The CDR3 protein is CASSERGAGTGELFF. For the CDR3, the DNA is TGCGCCAGCAGTGAGCGGGGGGCAGGGACCGGGGAGCTGTTTTTT.